A single sample gave rise to the 7 T cell receptor beta chains below, sequenced in a study of human T cells and chemical hapten exposure. The time point: patch test 2, 6 weeks after DPC sensitization. The treatment here: therapeutic diphenylcyclopropenone sensitization with weekly scalp DPC. TCRdb re-derived calls from the RACE reads in MiXCR, one entry per CDR3 protein. The repertoire holds a few hundred thousand distinct CDR3 sequences, with about 6% as singletons. Sequenced here: whole blood, sampled in connection with sensitization to the hapten diphenylcyclopropenone (DPC). These TCRs come from a woman between 18 and 29 years old with alopecia areata. Some clones in this sample may be carry-over from other donors' samples.

Many counts were recorded for this clonotype. This rearrangement joins TRBV7-9 to TRBJ2-2, with D perhaps matching TRBD1 (6 bases). The V end lost 5 bases, the J end lost 9 bases, and 16 bases lay between the germline ends. The CDR3 spans 14 residues. Germline lookup yields CDR1 SEHNR and CDR2 FQNEAQ (reference sequence). CDR3 residues: CASSRDTGLRELFF. DNA of the CDR3: TGTGCCAGCAGCCGGGACACCGGTCTACGGGAGCTGTTTTTT.

The V call is TRBV5-1, the J call TRBJ2-7, with D perhaps matching TRBD2 (7 bases). The CDR3 runs 16 residues. Germline values: CDR1 SGHRS, CDR2 YFSETQ. The V end was cut by 3 bases, the J end by 2 bases, with 18 bases between. CDR3 coding DNA: TGCGCCAGCAGCTCTCACTCGGGGGGCGGCCCCTACGAGCAGTACTTC. Translating it yields CASSSHSGGGPYEQYF.

In this sample, this clonotype turned up many times. This sequence joins TRBV15 and TRBJ1-3; D is ambiguous. This CDR3 is built from 15 residues. With 0 bases removed from V and 1 base from J, the gap between germline ends came to 7 bases. Germline V CDR1 and CDR2: LNHNV, YYDKDF (reference sequence). The chain's CDR3 is CATSRDLESGNTIYF. DNA for the CDR3: TGTGCCACCAGCAGAGATTTGGAGTCTGGAAACACCATATATTTT.

This clonotype was recorded a few times. V gene TRBV6-6 combines with J gene TRBJ1-5, with 12 bases aligning to TRBD1. The CDR3 spans 17 residues. Germline-derived CDR1 and CDR2 are MNHNY and SVGAGI (reference sequence). J was trimmed by 6 bases and V by 8 bases; bases with no gene match: 14. The CDR3, as DNA: TGTGCCAGCCTGGGGGACAGGGGGCATCGGGAGACTCAGCCCCAGCATTTT. Translation: CASLGDRGHRETQPQHF.

The rearrangement uses TRBV4-1 and TRBJ1-4; D is uncertain. Germline V lookup: CDR1 MGHRA, CDR2 YSYEKL. V was cut by 1 base and J by 3 bases, with 9 bases left in between. The CDR3 sequence is 15 residues long. The CDR3 spells CASSQGPVSNEKLFF. The CDR3 DNA sequence: TGCGCCAGCAGCCAAGGTCCAGTTTCTAATGAAAAACTGTTTTTT.

This clonotype came up many times. CDR3: CASSQEVTQPQHF. The DNA for the CDR3 is TGTGCCAGCAGCCAAGAAGTGACTCAGCCCCAGCATTTT. The V and J genes are TRBV3-1 and TRBJ1-5; D not certain. The CDR3 length is 13 residues. V lost 0 bases and J lost 6, with 6 bases in between. Germline values: CDR1 LGHDT, CDR2 YNNKEL (reference sequence). Full variable domain (outside the CDR3, taken from reference TRBV3-1 and TRBJ1-5): DTAVSQTPKYLVTQMGNDKSIKCEQNLGHDTMYWYKQDSKKFLKIMFSYNNKELIINETVPNRFSPKSPDKAHLNLHINSLELGDSAVYFCASSQEVTQPQHFGDGTRLSIL.

This clonotype was counted ten times or more. This chain joins TRBV24-1 and TRBJ2-7; 8 bases are shared with TRBD1. Unmatched junction bases numbered 1, after V lost 1 base and J lost 6 bases. Looked up from germline, CDR1 is KGHDR and CDR2 is SFDVKD. This CDR3 has 13 residues. CDR3 nucleotide sequence: TGTGCCACCAGTGATTTTGGGACAGGCGAGCAGTACTTC. Translated: CATSDFGTGEQYF.